This T cell receptor beta chain was captured by sequencing in a study of blood T cell repertoires in COVID-19 (dated by TCRdb to 2018 to 2021). Regarding the study in general: Samples from collaborators originated in the United States, Italy and Spain and spanned both the acute and convalescent phases of COVID-19. The prospective study material was composed of cDNA or gDNA derived from T cells, B-cell-depleted T cells, or PBMCs. Samples came from the ongoing ImmuneRACE study (first 160 participants) plus 1,254 subjects from 6 global collaborators. A freely available public database, intended as a resource for researchers studying the immune response to SARS-CoV-2, is where the repertoires were released. The dataset comprised deeply sampled blood TCRbeta repertoires from subjects exposed to, actively infected with, or recovered from COVID-19. HLA class I and class II types, where available, came from metadata supplied by the sample provider rather than from assay-based typing. A de-identified subject ID, COVID-19 status, age in years and sex were almost always included in the sample metadata.

A word on this clone: Its antigen remains undetermined. No base qualities exist here, and no much larger clone lies one base off it.

Per the germline V gene, SGHAT is the CDR1 and FQNNGV is the CDR2. The V end loses 0 bases and the J end loses 0 bases, and a stretch of 6 bases separates them. From its cysteine to its phenylalanine, the CDR3 spans 15 amino acids. The retained sequence is limited to the CDR3, 45 bases, with the frame set at the first base. Broader findings and caveats from the paper: The quantity of clinical and demographic metadata differed by source and by participant and was supplied without curation.

TCRbeta CDR3 regions were amplified from genomic DNA by means of the immunoSEQ Assay, a bias-controlled multiplex PCR. As for the authors' bioinformatics: The number of nucleated cells in each sample was estimated from the amplification of reference gene primers within the assay. To quantify the absolute abundance of each unique TCRbeta CDR3 rearrangement, sequence reads were collapsed and filtered. For each sample, productive Simpson clonality was calculated by taking the square root of Simpson's diversity index across productive rearrangements. Imported from immuneACCESS, the table was reduced by TCRdb to in-frame sequences with V and J called. These copies leave out some clones; in studies compared against another copy, an unresolved V gene accounts for under half, and the cause of the remainder is not known. V, J and clone size derive from that table, while D and trimming were established from the DNA sequence. Recorded for this sample are some 240,000 clones; nearly 90% of them occurred a single time. Around 4.6% of the sample comes from the top ten.

Another Seattle source contributed samples from volunteer blood donors who had recovered from COVID-19. Each collaborating institution followed its own protocols to collect whole blood in K2EDTA tubes. For TCRbeta analysis, collaborator samples were shipped as frozen whole blood, as isolated PBMCs, or as DNA extracted from either sample type. This receptor was obtained from a woman in her thirties or forties who had recovered from COVID-19. Specimen: peripheral blood. Here the chain combines TRBV11-2 and TRBJ1-3, with the D gene uncertain. The CDR3 in this case is CASSLEAASGNTIYF. The sequenced DNA is TGTGCCAGCAGCTTAGAAGCGGCCTCTGGAAACACCATATATTTT.